Each of the 3 T cell receptor beta chains below was sequenced from the same sample in a study of cytomegalovirus exposure and HLA in healthy donors. PCR involved 60 Vbeta and 13 Jbeta primers. Clones were sequenced by immunoSEQ multiplex PCR, and TCRdb holds only the in-frame ones, with some missing. The sample shows 150,000 to 200,000 clones, around four fifths of them seen only once. Sequencing was carried out using PBMCs. The source is a female donor in good health and CMV-seronegative.

The V gene is TRBV5-1, the J gene TRBJ1-1, with 9 bases aligning to TRBD1. The CDR3 length is 15 residues. Germline CDR1 and CDR2: SGHRS and YFSETQ. V dropped 1 base and J dropped 7; count of bases not matched to a gene: 8. The DNA of the CDR3 is TGCGCCAGCAGCTTGTCAGGGAGACAGGGGGGTGAAGCTTTCTTT. This translates into CASSLSGRQGGEAFF.

This sequence joins TRBV2 and TRBJ1-3; the match to TRBD1 covers 7 bases. Germline loops: CDR1 SNHLY, CDR2 FYNNEI. Unmatched junction bases numbered 13, after V lost 8 bases and J lost 0 bases. CDR3 length equals 17 residues. In DNA, the CDR3 is TGTGCCAGCGTACAGGGGATGACGACGCTCTCTGGAAACACCATATATTTT. This sequence encodes CASVQGMTTLSGNTIYF.

This chain connects TRBV9 to TRBJ2-2; TRBD2 is a possible D gene (7 bases). CDR1 is SGDLS, CDR2 YYNGEE, per germline. This CDR3 has 15 amino acids. V lost 7 bases, J lost 0 bases, and 13 bases lay in between. CDR3 protein: CASGRGDPNTGELFF. DNA for the CDR3: TGTGCCAGCGGGAGGGGGGATCCGAACACCGGGGAGCTGTTTTTT.